These 11 T cell receptor beta chains were all obtained from the same sample, sequenced in a study of beta chain features in type 1 diabetes. Their cognate antigens are unknown. Whole-study findings and limits: Among all four CD4+ subsets, Type 1 diabetes patients had TCRB CDR3s that were moderately but significantly shorter.

Of the isolated RNA, all was reverse transcribed, and so the sequenced material was expressed TCRB transcripts. Only in-frame clones appear in the TCRdb table, and some are missing; sequencing was by immunoSEQ multiplex PCR. Of approximately 240,000 clones listed, 16% are singletons. Sequenced input: naive CD4+ T cells from blood. The receptor source for this set is a young man with type 1 diabetes.

This clone occurred a few times. V is TRBV29-1 and J is TRBJ2-7, with D possibly matching TRBD2 (6 bases). The germline V and J ends were trimmed by 2 bases and 6 bases, with 17 bases remaining between them. The length of the CDR3 is 14 residues. CDR1 SQVTM and CDR2 ANQGSEA come from the germline V gene. CDR3 sequence: CSVERAGRASEQYF. The CDR3 nucleotides read TGCAGCGTTGAAAGGGCGGGACGGGCTTCCGAGCAGTACTTC.

The chain couples TRBV2 to TRBJ2-3; TRBD2 matches at 13 bases. The CDR3 totals 16 residues. V was pared by 6 bases and J by 4 bases, with 7 bases of the junction left unmatched. The germline V gene has CDR1 SNHLY and CDR2 FYNNEI. CDR3 nucleotides: TGTGCCAGCAGAGCGGGACTAGCGGGAAAGTCAGATACGCAGTATTTT. It yields the protein CASRAGLAGKSDTQYF.

On this clone itself: The same CDR3 is also encoded by other DNA sequences in this sample. The rearrangement joins TRBV29-1 to TRBJ1-4, with a possible D match to TRBD1 (6 bases). V was clipped by 4 bases and J by 2 bases, with 8 bases between them. The CDR3 is made up of 13 amino acids. CDR1 is SQVTM, CDR2 ANQGSEA, per germline. CDR3 DNA sequence: TGCAGCGTTGGCAGGGGCACTAATGAAAAACTGTTTTTT. It translates to CSVGRGTNEKLFF.

V usage is TRBV9 and J usage is TRBJ2-3; the match to TRBD2 covers 8 bases. This CDR3 has 15 amino acids. J was trimmed by 5 bases and V by 0 bases; bases with no gene match: 5. Germline CDR1 SGDLS, CDR2 YYNGEE. Written as DNA, the CDR3 is TGTGCCAGCAGCGTAGGCAGCGGGAGAGAAGATACGCAGTATTTT. Residues: CASSVGSGREDTQYF.

A few counts support this clone. Other nucleotide sequences from this sample produce the same CDR3. The rearrangement uses TRBV29-1 and TRBJ2-5; 7 nucleotides align to TRBD2. Germline trimming cut 6 bases from V and 3 bases from J; bases unmatched to any gene: 4. Germline values: CDR1 SQVTM, CDR2 ANQGSEA. This CDR3 contains 12 residues. The CDR3 DNA reads as TGCAGCGTACGGGGAGGGGAAGAGACCCAGTACTTC. Amino acids: CSVRGGEETQYF.

The J gene is TRBJ2-7, the V gene TRBV10-3; D is perhaps TRBD1 (6 bases). V was shortened by 6 bases and J by 3 bases, with 9 bases between the two germline ends. This CDR3 is built from 12 residues. Germline values: CDR1 ENHRY, CDR2 SYGVKD. The CDR3 reads CAISPDSYEQYF. The CDR3 DNA sequence: TGTGCCATCAGCCCGGACAGCTACGAGCAGTACTTC.

In DNA, the CDR3 is TGTGCCTGGAGTACAGATAGCAATCAGCCCCAGCATTTT. This gives the protein CAWSTDSNQPQHF. V usage is TRBV30 and J usage is TRBJ1-5; D gene unclear. The CDR3 covers 13 residues. Between the trimmed V and J ends, which lost 2 bases and 0 bases, there was a span of 5 bases. Germline assignment: CDR1 GTSNPN and CDR2 SVGIG (reference sequence).

The rearrangement uses TRBV29-1 and TRBJ2-1; the D is unclear. Between the trimmed V and J ends, which lost 4 bases and 7 bases, there was a span of 8 bases. The germline V gene encodes CDR1 SQVTM and CDR2 ANQGSEA. This CDR3 spans 11 amino acids. The CDR3 protein is CSVAGTNEQFF. Written as DNA, the CDR3 is TGCAGCGTTGCCGGTACGAATGAGCAGTTCTTC.

V is TRBV6-6 and J is TRBJ1-2; D is possibly TRBD1 (5 bases). The CDR3 length is 16 residues. Germline values: CDR1 MNHNY, CDR2 SVGAGI (reference sequence). V lost 5 bases and J 4 bases, leaving 20 bases between the germline ends. This CDR3 is CASSPTGTRSGYGYTF. Here the CDR3 DNA reads TGTGCCAGCAGTCCTACCGGGACTCGAAGCGGCTATGGCTACACCTTC.

The V and J genes are TRBV7-2 and TRBJ2-1, with no clear D. Between the trimmed V and J ends, which lost 4 bases and 1 base, there was a span of 11 bases. CDR1 is SGHTA, CDR2 FQGNSA, per germline. The CDR3 length is 15 residues. For the CDR3, the DNA is TGTGCCAGCAGCTCCGCGGCTGGGTCCTACAATGAGCAGTTCTTC. Translated, it gives CASSSAAGSYNEQFF.

This clone has only a few counts. The V and J genes are TRBV30 and TRBJ2-2, with D tentatively TRBD1 (5 bases). V was cut by 2 bases and J by 1 base, with 5 bases left in between. The CDR3 extends over 13 amino acids. CDR1 and CDR2 from the germline V gene are GTSNPN and SVGIG (reference sequence). The CDR3, as DNA: TGTGCCTGGAGTACAGGGAACACCGGGGAGCTGTTTTTT. Amino acids: CAWSTGNTGELFF.